This T cell receptor beta chain was sequenced for a study of early stage breast cancer tumors. Study-wide background: ER+/PR+/HER2- status applied to about 75% of the 16 invasive breast tumors.

The table came from immunoSEQ multiplex PCR; TCRdb's copy has only in-frame clones and leaves some out. The table records 4,500 to 6,500 clones, about 63% of them present only once. CDR1 and CDR2 (germline): MGHRA, YSYEKL. The junction had 11 bases not matched to a gene; V was cut back by 5 bases and J by 2 bases. The CDR3 covers 16 residues. The receptor's source is a person in their sixties or seventies with breast cancer. The chain joins TRBV4-1 to TRBJ2-5, with 7 bases identical to TRBD2. The source material was breast tumor tissue. The CDR3 bases are TGCGCCAGCAGCTCTCTCCTAAGCGGGGAACAAGAGACCCAGTACTTC. This sequence encodes CASSSLLSGEQETQYF.